This T cell receptor beta chain came from a study of human T cells and chemical hapten exposure. Background on the study: Once 0.01% DPC had been applied to the upper back by patch test, readings were taken at 6 days. Overall study results and limits: TCRs exceeding a frequency of 1 in 1000 stayed unchanged under DPC sensitization.

A few counts support this clonotype. Its cognate antigen is unknown. Germline CDR1 reads SNHLY; CDR2 reads FYNNEI. CDR3 length: 14 residues. The V gene end was trimmed by 2 bases and the J gene end by 4 bases; junction bases not matched to a gene: 4. Indicated time point: pre-sensitization, week 0. Regarding treatment: therapeutic diphenylcyclopropenone sensitization with weekly scalp DPC. The study extracted total RNA from unfractionated whole blood. TCRdb used MiXCR to reprocess the RACE reads, holding one entry per CDR3 protein. Among some 400,000 distinct CDR3 sequences, approximately 5.1% were seen once, and the ten largest hold about 2.5%.

Sequencing used whole blood, obtained in connection with sensitization to the hapten diphenylcyclopropenone (DPC). The chain links TRBV2 to TRBJ1-2, with 7 bases fitting TRBD1. The clonotype was recovered from a woman aged 50 to 60 with alopecia areata. Some clones in this sample may be carry-over from other donors' samples. DNA of the CDR3: TGTGCCAGCAGTGAAAGGGACAGCCTCTATGGCTACACCTTC. This translates into CASSERDSLYGYTF.